This is a list of T cell receptor beta chains from one sample in a study of T cell changes during pregnancy in multiple sclerosis. This table comes from immunoSEQ multiplex PCR, and its TCRdb copy is limited to in-frame clones, with some not included. The sample carries about 44,000 clones, around 93% recorded once. Sequenced material: CD4+ T cells from peripheral blood mononuclear cells, taken in the third trimester of pregnancy. These TCRs come from a female donor with multiple sclerosis, enrolled in a pregnancy study. Each CDR3 is given with its conserved first and last residue. The D gene is left open where the match is weak. Clone size is stated in some rows and not others, as once, few, many or a class when expanded.

TGTGCCAGCAGCGGTGAAGGCCTAGTACTGTTTTTT CASSGEGLVLFF TRBJ1-4 12 . . TRBV9
TGCAGCGCCCGCCGCGAGGCAAAGAACACTGAAGCTTTCTTT CSARREAKNTEAFF TRBJ1-1 14 . . TRBV29-1
TGTGCCAGCAGCTTAGTTGGGACAGGGGGTTACAATGAGCAGTTCTTC CASSLVGTGGYNEQFF TRBJ2-1 16 TRBD1 . TRBV7-9
TGTGCCAGCAGCTTAAGGGGGGCTAGCGGGAGAGTCCAAGAGACCCAGTACTTC CASSLRGASGRVQETQYF TRBJ2-5 18 TRBD2 . TRBV7-9
TGTGCCAGCAGCCAACCCTCAGGGATGAACACTGAAGCTTTCTTT CASSQPSGMNTEAFF TRBJ1-1 15 . . TRBV11-2
TGTGCCAGCAGCCGGGGCGGGGCCTGGTACGAGCAGTACTTC CASSRGGAWYEQYF TRBJ2-7 14 . . TRBV27
TGTGCCAGTAGTCCCGGACAGGGGGCTATCGGAGCTTTCTTT CASSPGQGAIGAFF TRBJ1-1 14 TRBD1 few TRBV19
TGTGCCAGCAGCTCGGGGACAGGGGTTGCCGGGGAGCTGTTTTTT CASSSGTGVAGELFF TRBJ2-2 15 TRBD1 . TRBV11-3
TGCGCCAGCAGAGGAACAGGCTCGAACCCTTACAATGAGCAGTTCTTC CASRGTGSNPYNEQFF TRBJ2-1 16 . . TRBV5-1
TGTGCCAGCTCTACTGGACTAGCGGGAGGGCCGGATACGCAGTATTTT CASSTGLAGGPDTQYF TRBJ2-3 16 TRBD2 . TRBV18
TGTGCCAGCAACCTTGGCGGGACCACCTACGAGCAGTACTTC CASNLGGTTYEQYF TRBJ2-7 14 . . TRBV6-1
TGTGCCAGCTCCGAAAATTGGGAGAGGCCCTACGAGCAGTACTTC CASSENWERPYEQYF TRBJ2-7 15 . . TRBV11-2
TGTGCCAGCAGACTCCGTGAGGCGTTCACTGAAGCTTTCTTT CASRLREAFTEAFF TRBJ1-1 14 . . TRBV27
TGCAGCGTTGAAGATCTGGCGGGAAATGTGAGGAATGAGCAGTTCTTC CSVEDLAGNVRNEQFF TRBJ2-1 16 . . TRBV29-1
TGTGCCTGGGCGCAGCGGGCCGGGGTGTTAGGGAACACTGAAGCTTTCTTT CAWAQRAGVLGNTEAFF TRBJ1-1 17 . . TRBV30
TGTGCCAGTATGAGGGACTCAACTAATGAAAAACTGTTTTTT CASMRDSTNEKLFF TRBJ1-4 14 . . TRBV19
TGTGCCTGGAGTGTACGGTGGGGGGGGCTGGGCACTGAAGCTTTCTTT CAWSVRWGGLGTEAFF TRBJ1-1 16 . . TRBV30
TGTGCCAGCAGACTAGCCCAGGCCGGGGCCAACGTCCTGACTTTC CASRLAQAGANVLTF TRBJ2-6 15 . . TRBV6-1
TGTGCCAGCAGTGAAAGAGCGGGTATCTCCTACGAGCAGTACTTC CASSERAGISYEQYF TRBJ2-7 15 . once TRBV6-1
TGTGCCAGCAGAGAACAGACGAACACCGGGGAGCTGTTTTTT CASREQTNTGELFF TRBJ2-2 14 . . TRBV7-9
TGTGCCAGCAGCTCTTATCGTAGTGAAAAACTGTTTTTT CASSSYRSEKLFF TRBJ1-4 13 . . TRBV7-2
TGCGCCAGCAGACCTCGGGGTAGCGCAGGGGGAGGTACGCAGTATTTT CASRPRGSAGGGTQYF TRBJ2-3 16 . . TRBV5-1
TGTGCCAGCGGGAGGAGGGAGTCCTACAATGAGCAGTTCTTC CASGRRESYNEQFF TRBJ2-1 14 . . TRBV7-2
TGTGCCAGCAGCTTCCGAGGGGGGGTAGCGAACACCGGGGAGCTGTTTTTT CASSFRGGVANTGELFF TRBJ2-2 17 . . TRBV11-2
TGTGCCAGCAGTTTACCCCAGGGGGCGGGATACAATGAGCAGTTCTTC CASSLPQGAGYNEQFF TRBJ2-1 16 TRBD1 . TRBV28
TGCAGCGTTCGGTCCCCCCTATTCGGGCAGTTCTTC CSVRSPLFGQFF TRBJ2-1 12 . . TRBV29-1
TGTGCCAGCAGCTTAGCGGGAGTTCCCTACAATGAGCAGTTCTTC CASSLAGVPYNEQFF TRBJ2-1 15 . . TRBV7-2
TGTGCCAGCAGCCACGGCGGGGCGCGACCTGAAAAACTGTTTTTT CASSHGGARPEKLFF TRBJ1-4 15 . . TRBV28
TGTGCCAGCAGCTCGGGACTGAATGGCTACACCTTC CASSSGLNGYTF TRBJ1-2 12 . . TRBV5-6
TGTGCCAGCAGTGAAGACATTTTCTCCAATGAGCAGTTCTTC CASSEDIFSNEQFF TRBJ2-1 14 . . TRBV6-1
TGTGCCAGCACTCCTTTAGCGAGCCAAACCTACGAGCAGTACTTC CASTPLASQTYEQYF TRBJ2-7 15 . . TRBV6-1
TGCGCCAGCAGCCCGAACGTCGGACAGGGCACCTACGAGCAGTACTTC CASSPNVGQGTYEQYF TRBJ2-7 16 TRBD1 . TRBV5-1
TGTGCCAGCAGTGACCAGGGTACCCAAGAGACCCAGTACTTC CASSDQGTQETQYF TRBJ2-5 14 . . TRBV6-1
TGTGCCAGCAGTTCCCTCGGGACAGGGATGAGCACAGATACGCAGTATTTT CASSSLGTGMSTDTQYF TRBJ2-3 17 TRBD1 . TRBV27
TGTGCCAGTAGAAACAGGGGGGATTTGGCTGAAGCTTTCTTT CASRNRGDLAEAFF TRBJ1-1 14 TRBD1 . TRBV19
TGTGCCAGCAGCGACGGACAGCCGCCCAAACTGTTTTTT CASSDGQPPKLFF TRBJ1-4 13 . . TRBV7-2
TGTGCCAGCAGCCCCCGTCGGGATGGGTACGAGCAGTACTTC CASSPRRDGYEQYF TRBJ2-7 14 . . TRBV7-2
TGTGCCAGCAGCTTGGGTCACGGGGCCGGGGAGCTGTTTTTT CASSLGHGAGELFF TRBJ2-2 14 . once TRBV5-6
TGTGCCAGCAGTCGGGACTCCCACCCGAACACTGAAGCTTTCTTT CASSRDSHPNTEAFF TRBJ1-1 15 . . TRBV6-4
TGTGCCAGCAGCTTATCAGGGTTGCGGCACTCTGGGGCCAACGTCCTGACTTTC CASSLSGLRHSGANVLTF TRBJ2-6 18 . . TRBV7-8
TGTGCCAGCAGCTTGGGAGGGGGCTTTGAAGCTTTCTTT CASSLGGGFEAFF TRBJ1-1 13 TRBD1 . TRBV5-5
TGTGCCAGCAGCCAAGGCGTGACAGGGGGCGGTGAAAAACTGTTTTTT CASSQGVTGGGEKLFF TRBJ1-4 16 TRBD1 . TRBV4-2
TGTGCCAGCTCCTGGGAGGGGAAGAGGGAGACCCAGTACTTC CASSWEGKRETQYF TRBJ2-5 14 TRBD2 . TRBV5-5
TGTGCCAGCACGATTTCAGGGAAATATGGCTACACCTTC CASTISGKYGYTF TRBJ1-2 13 . . TRBV14
TGTGCCAGCAGCTTAGAAAGGGCAGGGCACTACGAGCAGTACTTC CASSLERAGHYEQYF TRBJ2-7 15 . once TRBV7-9
TGTGCCAGCAGTCCCGGGACAGGGGTCCCAGATACGCAGTATTTT CASSPGTGVPDTQYF TRBJ2-3 15 TRBD1 few TRBV6-4
TGTGCCACCAGCAGAGATCGTTCTCTGACAGGGGTTCACTATGGCTACACCTTC CATSRDRSLTGVHYGYTF TRBJ1-2 18 TRBD1 . TRBV15
TGTGCCAGTAGCAATGTGGGGCCTGGGTCACCCCTCCACTTT CASSNVGPGSPLHF TRBJ1-6 14 . once TRBV19
TGCGCCAGCAGCCAACCGCAGGGGGCTATCTCTGGAAACACCATATATTTT CASSQPQGAISGNTIYF TRBJ1-3 17 TRBD1 . TRBV4-1
TGTGCCAGTAGTGGCCTCAGGGGCAATCAGCCCCAGCATTTT CASSGLRGNQPQHF TRBJ1-5 14 . . TRBV19